The entry below describes one T cell receptor beta chain. The target antigen is unknown. This specimen comes from a study of PD-L1 blockade in urothelial cancer. Study-level information: Peripheral blood specimens exhibited a median yield of approximately 140,000 T cells.

The CDR3 sequence is 15 residues long. Germline V gives CDR1 SGHAT, CDR2 FQNNGV. Losses at the gene ends were 0 bases for V and 7 bases for J; bases not matched to a gene: 4. Findings and limits, study-wide: Pretreatment TCR clonality in blood, when below the median, was predictive of better survival.

Generated by immunoSEQ multiplex PCR, the TCRdb table keeps only in-frame clones and is missing some. The profile shows 130,000 or so clones, approximately 84% of them singletons. The sample's time point: pretreatment peripheral blood. The sample consisted of PBMCs, taken around atezolizumab (anti-PD-L1) treatment. The receptor's source is a man aged 50 to 59 with urothelial cancer. The chain carries TRBV11-2 and TRBJ2-1; 9 bases line up with TRBD2. CDR3 DNA sequence: TGTGCCAGCAGCTTAGATATCCTAGCGGGAAATGAGCAGTTCTTC. Translation: CASSLDILAGNEQFF.